This TCR beta chain was sequenced for a study of T cell responses to AZD1222 COVID-19 vaccine. Across the study: Pooled in the analysis were second doses at about 4 or about 12 weeks. Whole-study results and caveats: Repertoire sampling occurred only after the peak T cell response.

Libraries were prepared by immunoSEQ multiplex PCR; TCRdb keeps only in-frame clonotypes and omits some of them. The sample shows about 69,000 clones, more than 80% of them seen only once. Trimming left V 0 bases short and J 8 bases short, with 10 bases between. The CDR3 has 13 amino acids. Germline V lookup: CDR1 LNHNV, CDR2 YYDKDF (reference sequence). In the case of this clone: What it binds is not known.

This receptor was identified in an adult in good health. The sequenced sample was peripheral blood, obtained on day 0 of AZD1222 vaccination. The V gene is TRBV15, the J gene TRBJ1-2; D unclear. CDR3 sequence: CATSRDRAGGYTF. The CDR3 region has the DNA TGTGCCACCAGCAGAGATCGGGCGGGGGGCTACACCTTC.